The clone carrying this TCR beta chain was recorded a few times. The antigen is undetermined. With 5 bases clipped from V and 6 bases from J, the junction kept 7 bases outside the gene matches. Germline-derived CDR1 and CDR2 are SEHNR and FQNEAQ (reference sequence). CDR3 size: 15 residues. This sample was taken from a study of T cell repertoires in cytomegalovirus infection. The overall study: CMV infection plus the matching HLA type was flagged by public TCR beta signatures.

Findings and limits, study-wide: Ex vivo responses were dominated by HLA-C-restricted CMV-specific TCR beta clonotypes. Carriers of CMV and the relevant HLA type were discriminated by public TCR beta frequency.

TCRdb itself ran the reads through MiXCR, one entry per CDR3 protein. The top ten clones hold approximately 93% of a sample with more than 65,000 distinct CDR3 sequences, approximately 43% of them seen once. This receptor was taken from a human donor in good health (CMV status not recorded). Some clones in this sample may be carry-over from other donors' samples. The chain links TRBV7-9 to TRBJ2-2; 9 bases are shared with TRBD2. The material was CD8+ T cells from cultured PBMCs, obtained from culture after CMV antigen stimulation. CDR3 loop: CASSPGTSNSGELFF. CDR3 DNA sequence: TGTGCCAGCAGCCCCGGGACTAGCAACTCCGGGGAGCTGTTTTTT.